Listed below are T cell receptor beta chains from one sample, sequenced in a study of T cell responses to AZD1222 COVID-19 vaccine. The assay was immunoSEQ multiplex PCR, and TCRdb's table has in-frame clones only and misses some. In the table there are 90,000 to 120,000 clones, approximately 86% of which are singletons. The sequencing here drew on peripheral blood, taken on day 0 of AZD1222 vaccination. The receptors come from an adult in good health. CDR3s include the opening cysteine and the closing phenylalanine or tryptophan. D genes are given only for firm matches. Clone sizes are given selectively: once, few, many, or a class where the clone is expanded.

D: .; V: TRBV5-1; size: .; J: TRBJ2-2; CDR3: CASSSEGTLETGELFF; DNA: TGCGCCAGCAGCTCAGAAGGGACTTTAGAGACCGGGGAGCTGTTTTTT
D: .; V: TRBV30; size: .; J: TRBJ1-2; CDR3: CAWSLTGDYGYTF; DNA: TGTGCCTGGAGTTTGACGGGTGACTATGGCTACACCTTC
D: .; V: TRBV10-3; size: .; J: TRBJ1-2; CDR3: CAISESYGVDYGYTF; DNA: TGTGCCATCAGTGAGTCGTATGGAGTGGACTATGGCTACACCTTC
D: .; V: TRBV24-1; size: .; J: TRBJ1-4; CDR3: CATSDAGTVNEKLFF; DNA: TGTGCCACCAGTGATGCCGGGACGGTCAATGAAAAACTGTTTTTT
D: TRBD1; V: TRBV9; size: .; J: TRBJ1-2; CDR3: CASSVGTGIYGYTF; DNA: TGTGCCAGCAGCGTAGGGACAGGAATTTATGGCTACACCTTC
D: .; V: TRBV7-2; size: few; J: TRBJ1-6; CDR3: CASSFIYSPLHF; DNA: TGTGCCAGCAGCTTTATTTATTCACCCCTCCACTTT
D: TRBD1; V: TRBV30; size: .; J: TRBJ1-2; CDR3: CASSWDRSNYGYTF; DNA: TGTGCCTCGTCCTGGGACAGGTCTAACTATGGCTACACCTTC
D: TRBD2; V: TRBV7-9; size: .; J: TRBJ2-4; CDR3: CASSYLGGGIQYF; DNA: TGTGCCAGCAGCTACCTAGGCGGGGGCATTCAGTACTTC
D: .; V: TRBV7-8; size: .; J: TRBJ1-6; CDR3: CASSSTQPWDSPLHF; DNA: TGTGCCAGCAGCTCTACCCAACCCTGGGATTCACCCCTCCACTTT
D: .; V: TRBV27; size: .; J: TRBJ2-1; CDR3: CASSELGTGVNEQFF; DNA: TGTGCCAGCAGTGAACTCGGGACGGGGGTTAATGAGCAGTTCTTC
D: TRBD1; V: TRBV24-1; size: few; J: TRBJ2-1; CDR3: CATSDTGTGNSDEQFF; DNA: TGTGCCACCAGTGACACCGGGACAGGGAACAGCGATGAGCAGTTCTTC
D: .; V: TRBV5-6; size: .; J: TRBJ1-5; CDR3: CASSWGSQPQHF; DNA: TGTGCCAGCAGCTGGGGATCTCAGCCCCAGCATTTT
D: .; V: TRBV20-1; size: .; J: TRBJ1-2; CDR3: CSASRGYGYTF; DNA: TGCAGTGCTAGTAGGGGGTACGGCTACACCTTC
D: .; V: TRBV19; size: .; J: TRBJ2-3; CDR3: CASSILSSTDTQYF; DNA: TGTGCCAGTAGTATACTGTCTAGCACAGATACGCAGTATTTT
D: TRBD2; V: TRBV6-4; size: .; J: TRBJ2-1; CDR3: CASRRLAGGSEQFF; DNA: TGTGCCAGCAGGCGACTAGCGGGGGGGAGTGAGCAGTTCTTC
D: .; V: TRBV6-1; size: .; J: TRBJ2-3; CDR3: CASSAKSAAASTDTQYF; DNA: TGTGCCAGCAGTGCCAAGAGTGCTGCTGCTAGCACAGATACGCAGTATTTT
D: .; V: TRBV11-2; size: .; J: TRBJ2-2; CDR3: CASSQLVAGELFF; DNA: TGTGCCAGCAGCCAACTAGTAGCTGGGGAGCTGTTTTTT
D: TRBD1; V: TRBV5-5; size: .; J: TRBJ2-7; CDR3: CASSSAGTGVSFMHF; DNA: TGTGCCAGCAGCTCAGCCGGGACAGGGGTTTCTTTTATGCACTTC
D: .; V: TRBV10-2; size: .; J: TRBJ1-5; CDR3: CASSEPGLYWDQPQHF; DNA: TGCGCCAGCAGTGAGCCAGGCCTCTACTGGGATCAGCCCCAGCATTTT
D: TRBD1; V: TRBV7-2; size: .; J: TRBJ1-4; CDR3: CASSWDRGEKLFF; DNA: TGTGCCAGCAGCTGGGACAGGGGTGAAAAACTGTTTTTT
D: .; V: TRBV13; size: .; J: TRBJ2-1; CDR3: CASSLLGRYNEQFF; DNA: TGTGCCAGCAGCTTATTAGGGCGGTACAATGAGCAGTTCTTC
D: .; V: TRBV12-3/TRBV12-4; size: .; J: TRBJ1-2; CDR3: CASGRGYGYTF; DNA: TGTGCCAGCGGAAGGGGTTATGGCTACACCTTC
D: .; V: TRBV4-1; size: .; J: TRBJ1-5; CDR3: CASSQVDTVNQPQHF; DNA: TGCGCCAGCAGCCAAGTAGACACCGTCAATCAGCCCCAGCATTTT
D: .; V: TRBV5-1; size: .; J: TRBJ2-7; CDR3: CASSPNGQGSYEQYF; DNA: TGCGCCAGCAGCCCTAACGGGCAGGGCTCCTACGAGCAGTACTTC
D: .; V: TRBV6-6; size: .; J: TRBJ2-7; CDR3: CASSPDLYEQYF; DNA: TGTGCCAGCAGCCCGGACCTCTACGAGCAGTACTTC
D: .; V: TRBV10-3; size: .; J: TRBJ1-4; CDR3: CATRLQDENEKLFF; DNA: TGTGCCACCCGCCTGCAGGACGAGAATGAAAAACTGTTTTTT
D: .; V: TRBV6-5; size: .; J: TRBJ1-2; CDR3: CAIAVRVFGYTF; DNA: TGTGCCATAGCAGTTCGGGTGTTCGGCTACACCTTC
D: .; V: TRBV2; size: .; J: TRBJ1-1; CDR3: CASQVRGGSTEAFF; DNA: TGTGCCAGTCAAGTGAGGGGGGGGAGCACTGAAGCTTTCTTT
D: .; V: TRBV28; size: .; J: TRBJ1-2; CDR3: CASSPDRWSLLAHYGYTF; DNA: TGTGCCAGCAGTCCAGACAGGTGGTCTTTACTTGCCCACTATGGCTACACCTTC
D: .; V: TRBV18; size: .; J: TRBJ1-1; CDR3: CASSPQDRGTEAFF; DNA: TGTGCCAGCTCACCACAGGACAGAGGGACTGAAGCTTTCTTT
D: TRBD1; V: TRBV5-8; size: .; J: TRBJ1-5; CDR3: CASSWDRGYGSNQPQHF; DNA: TGTGCCAGCAGCTGGGACAGGGGGTATGGTAGCAATCAGCCCCAGCATTTT
D: .; V: TRBV29-1; size: many; J: TRBJ2-2; CDR3: CSVAPGANTGELFF; DNA: TGCAGCGTTGCCCCGGGCGCGAACACCGGGGAGCTGTTTTTT
D: .; V: TRBV4-1; size: .; J: TRBJ1-1; CDR3: CASSHPQSDEAFF; DNA: TGCGCCAGCAGCCACCCGCAGTCGGACGAAGCTTTCTTT
D: .; V: TRBV5-4; size: .; J: TRBJ2-2; CDR3: CASSSGAGNTGELFF; DNA: TGTGCCAGCAGCTCCGGGGCGGGGAACACCGGGGAGCTGTTTTTT
D: .; V: TRBV6-6; size: few; J: TRBJ1-3; CDR3: CASSHSPGDRGNTIYF; DNA: TGTGCCAGCAGCCATTCCCCGGGGGATAGGGGAAACACCATATATTTT
D: .; V: TRBV3-1/TRBV3-2; size: .; J: TRBJ2-7; CDR3: CASSQEEIAQTYEQYF; DNA: TGTGCCAGCAGCCAAGAGGAGATAGCCCAAACCTACGAGCAGTACTTC
D: .; V: TRBV2; size: .; J: TRBJ2-7; CDR3: CASSERGQSYEQYF; DNA: TGTGCCAGCAGTGAGCGGGGACAATCCTACGAGCAGTACTTC
D: .; V: TRBV6-1; size: .; J: TRBJ1-6; CDR3: CASSEAGGMSYNSPLHF; DNA: TGTGCCAGCAGTGAAGCCGGGGGTATGTCCTATAATTCACCCCTCCACTTT
D: .; V: TRBV30; size: once; J: TRBJ2-7; CDR3: CAWSAAIEQYF; DNA: TGTGCCTGGAGTGCTGCCATCGAGCAGTACTTC
D: .; V: TRBV7-8; size: .; J: TRBJ1-4; CDR3: CASSLGDHNEKLFF; DNA: TGTGCCAGCAGCTTAGGGGACCACAATGAAAAACTGTTTTTT
D: .; V: TRBV3-1/TRBV3-2; size: .; J: TRBJ1-3; CDR3: CASSHLFSGNTIYF; DNA: TGTGCCAGCAGCCACCTGTTCTCTGGAAACACCATATATTTT